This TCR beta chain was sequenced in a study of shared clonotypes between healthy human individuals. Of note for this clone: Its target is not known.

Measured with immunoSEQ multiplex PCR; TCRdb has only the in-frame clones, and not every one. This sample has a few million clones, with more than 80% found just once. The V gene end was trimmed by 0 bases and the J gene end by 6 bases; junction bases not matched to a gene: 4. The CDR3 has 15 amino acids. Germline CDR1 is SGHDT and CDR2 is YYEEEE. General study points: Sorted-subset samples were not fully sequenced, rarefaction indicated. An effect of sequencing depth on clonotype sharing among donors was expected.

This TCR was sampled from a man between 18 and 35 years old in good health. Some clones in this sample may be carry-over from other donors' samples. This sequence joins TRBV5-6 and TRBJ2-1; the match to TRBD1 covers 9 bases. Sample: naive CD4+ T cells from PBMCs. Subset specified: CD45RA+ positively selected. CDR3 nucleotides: TGTGCCAGCAGCTTGGGACAGGGGGGTGGCAATGAGCAGTTCTTC. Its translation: CASSLGQGGGNEQFF.